These 22 T cell receptor beta chains originate from one sample sequenced in a study of blood T cell repertoires in COVID-19. The assay was immunoSEQ multiplex PCR, and TCRdb's table has in-frame clones only and misses some. The data show roughly 310,000 clones, with 70% to 90% seen just once and roughly a tenth held by the top ten. Material: PBMCs or T cells enriched from blood (not recorded which). These receptors all stem from a woman aged 35 to 49 who had recovered from COVID-19.

This clone was detected once. The chain combines TRBV28 with TRBJ1-1, with TRBD1 matching over 8 bases. The CDR3 has 12 residues. Germline assignment: CDR1 MDHEN and CDR2 SYDVKM. The V and J ends lost 6 bases and 12 bases, in that order; junction bases with no gene match: 9. The CDR3 coding sequence is TGTGCCAGCAGCCCAGGACAGGGAAGGACTTTCTTT. It encodes CASSPGQGRTFF.

This clone has only a few counts. The chain carries TRBV7-3 and TRBJ2-1; 8 bases align to TRBD1. The J segment lost 3 bases and the V segment lost 4 bases, leaving 2 bases of the junction unmatched. This CDR3 has 14 residues. Germline V gene data show CDR1 as SGHTA and CDR2 as FQGTGA. In nucleotides, the CDR3 is TGTGCCAGCAGCTCAGGGACAGGCTACAATGAGCAGTTCTTC. As protein: CASSSGTGYNEQFF.

The V and J genes are TRBV27 and TRBJ1-5; TRBD1 agrees at 8 bases. The V segment lost 6 bases and the J segment 6 bases; nucleotides outside the gene matches: 7. Germline V gene data show CDR1 as MNHEY and CDR2 as SMNVEV (reference sequence). The CDR3 length is 14 residues. CDR3 protein: CASSKQGVVQPQHF. CDR3 nucleotides: TGTGCCAGCAGCAAACAGGGGGTTGTTCAGCCCCAGCATTTT.

The rearrangement joins TRBV28 to TRBJ1-2, with TRBD1 identical over 8 bases. Germline V gene data show CDR1 as MDHEN and CDR2 as SYDVKM. Trimming at V came to 9 bases and at J to 7 bases, leaving 10 bases not matched to a gene. There are 13 residues in the CDR3. The CDR3 DNA is TGTGCCAGTGGGGGACAGGCCCGGGCTGGCTACACCTTC. Translated, it gives CASGGQARAGYTF.

The CDR3 nucleotides are TGTGCCAGCAGGACAGCAGCTAACTATGGCTACACCTTC. Translation gives CASRTAANYGYTF. The J gene is TRBJ1-2, the V gene TRBV27; tentative D call: TRBD1 (5 bases). The CDR3 sequence is 13 residues long. V was shortened by 6 bases and J by 0 bases, with 8 bases between the two germline ends. Germline V gene lookup returns CDR1 MNHEY and CDR2 SMNVEV (reference sequence).

A word on this clone: The same CDR3 arises from other DNA sequences in this sample as well. The chain links TRBV2 to TRBJ2-3, with no clear D. The germline V and J ends were trimmed by 5 bases and 2 bases, with 5 bases remaining between them. Germline loops: CDR1 SNHLY, CDR2 FYNNEI. This CDR3 contains 12 residues. In nucleotides, the CDR3 is TGTGCCAGCAGTCCCTCCACAGATACGCAGTATTTT. Translated: CASSPSTDTQYF.

The chain recombines TRBV28 with TRBJ1-4, with D maybe TRBD1 (6 bases). The germline V gene has CDR1 MDHEN and CDR2 SYDVKM. This CDR3 spans 16 amino acids. Trimming took off 6 bases at V and 6 bases at J, with 20 bases between the two ends. The CDR3 coding sequence is TGTGCCAGCAGCCGATTAGGGGGGGCCTCTGATGAAAAACTGTTTTTT. It encodes CASSRLGGASDEKLFF.

The genes are TRBV6-5 and TRBJ2-7; perhaps TRBD2 as D (7 bases). The ends were cut back, 0 bases at V and 3 bases at J, with 12 bases in the middle. The CDR3 sequence is 15 residues long. From germline, CDR1 is MNHEY and CDR2 SVGAGI. CDR3: CASSYSKAGHYEQYF. CDR3 bases: TGTGCCAGCAGTTACTCGAAAGCGGGACACTACGAGCAGTACTTC.

The V call is TRBV19, the J call TRBJ1-5; the match to TRBD1 covers 7 bases. The CDR3 spans 14 residues. V lost 5 bases to trimming and J lost 4 bases; unmatched junction nucleotides: 5. Germline CDR1 reads LNHDA; CDR2 reads SQIVND (reference sequence). The CDR3 loop is CASSADRWNQPQHF. CDR3 bases: TGTGCCAGTAGTGCGGACAGGTGGAATCAGCCCCAGCATTTT.

This chain joins TRBV7-9 and TRBJ2-7; TRBD2 might be the D (6 bases). Trimming shortened V by 0 bases and J by 6 bases, and 18 bases separated the two germline ends. From germline, CDR1 is SEHNR and CDR2 FQNEAQ (reference sequence). This CDR3 has 16 amino acids. Here the CDR3 DNA reads TGTGCCAGCAGCTTAGCGGAGGTAGCGGAGGGCTTCGAGCAGTACTTC. Translated, it gives CASSLAEVAEGFEQYF.

In DNA form, the CDR3 reads TGTGCCAGCAGTCAGGACTGGAACCGACAAGCTTTCTTT. Translating it yields CASSQDWNRQAFF. The chain is built from TRBV2 and TRBJ1-1; D ambiguous. The CDR3 covers 13 residues. Trimming stripped 5 bases from V and 9 bases from J, with 16 bases between. Germline V lookup: CDR1 SNHLY, CDR2 FYNNEI.

This rearrangement joins TRBV27 to TRBJ2-7; 11 nucleotides match TRBD2. The CDR3 is 17 residues long. Germline V gene lookup returns CDR1 MNHEY and CDR2 SMNVEV (reference sequence). Trimming at V came to 2 bases and at J to 3 bases, leaving 9 bases not matched to a gene. The CDR3 bases are TGTGCCAGCAGTTTAAGAGGGACTAGCGGAGGGTTCTACGAGCAGTACTTC. Amino acids: CASSLRGTSGGFYEQYF.

This chain connects TRBV2 to TRBJ2-6, with 7 bases matching TRBD1. CDR1 SNHLY and CDR2 FYNNEI come from the germline V gene. This CDR3 spans 15 amino acids. With 5 bases clipped from V and 4 bases from J, the junction kept 5 bases outside the gene matches. CDR3 protein: CASSPQGFGANVLTF. DNA for the CDR3: TGTGCCAGCAGTCCACAGGGGTTCGGGGCCAACGTCCTGACTTTC. Drawing the rest from reference TRBV2 and TRBJ2-6, the complete variable domain is EPEVTQTPSHQVTQMGQEVILRCVPISNHLYFYWYRQILGQKVEFLVSFYNNEISEKSEIFDDQFSVERPDGSNFTLKIRSTKLEDSAMYFCASSPQGFGANVLTFGAGSRLTVL.

This chain connects TRBV30 to TRBJ1-1, with 7 bases matching TRBD1. Germline assignment: CDR1 GTSNPN and CDR2 SVGIG (reference sequence). V lost 1 base, J lost 3 bases, and 5 bases stayed unmatched. CDR3 size: 14 residues. The CDR3, as DNA: TGTGCCTGGAGTGCAATACAGGGGTACACTGAAGCTTTCTTT. Translated: CAWSAIQGYTEAFF.

The chain joins TRBV2 to TRBJ2-2; TRBD1 matches 8 bases. The ends lost 4 bases at V and 6 bases at J; junction bases unmatched: 7. The CDR3 runs 15 residues. CDR1 and CDR2 (germline): SNHLY, FYNNEI. The CDR3 bases are TGTGCCAGCAGTGGTTCTTCAGGGGGCTCCGGGGAGCTGTTTTTT. It translates to CASSGSSGGSGELFF.

This clone occurred once. The rearrangement links TRBV7-2 to TRBJ1-6, with D tentatively TRBD1 (5 bases). The CDR3 runs to 15 residues. Germline V CDR1 and CDR2: SGHTA, FQGNSA. V lost 1 base, J lost 7 bases, and 11 bases lay in between. In DNA form, the CDR3 reads TGTGCCAGCAGCTTAGATTTTGGGGGGAATTCACCCCTCCACTTT. Residues: CASSLDFGGNSPLHF.

The gene calls are TRBV5-1 and TRBJ1-1, with D possibly TRBD1 on 5 matching bases. V gave up 4 bases and J gave up 3 bases, with 16 bases separating them. Germline values: CDR1 SGHRS, CDR2 YFSETQ. The CDR3 contains 15 residues. The CDR3, as DNA: TGCGCCAGCAGCCCGGGTAGGGCCAGGGACACTGAAGCTTTCTTT. Protein sequence: CASSPGRARDTEAFF. Full variable domain (outside the CDR3, taken from reference TRBV5-1 and TRBJ1-1): KAGVTQTPRYLIKTRGQQVTLSCSPISGHRSVSWYQQTPGQGLQFLFEYFSETQRNKGNFPGRFSGRQFSNSRSEMNVSTLELGDSALYLCASSPGRARDTEAFFGQGTRLTVV.

This chain uses TRBV21-1 with TRBJ1-5; no DNA check was done on the table's D call, TRBD1. TRBV21-1 is a pseudogene segment. The CDR3 covers 14 residues. CDR3 in amino acids: CASSKEIPDQPQHF. CDR3 in DNA: TGTGCCAGCAGCAAAGAAATCCCAGATCAGCCCCAGCATTTT.

The chain is built from TRBV7-6 and TRBJ1-1; 7 nucleotides agree with TRBD1. The CDR3 covers 20 residues. The V segment lost 5 bases and the J segment 0 bases; nucleotides outside the gene matches: 21. Germline V gives CDR1 SGHVS, CDR2 FNYEAQ. CDR3 residues: CASSPGGHRGPVRLNTEAFF. CDR3 DNA: TGTGCCAGCAGCCCTGGGGGTCACAGGGGCCCAGTACGTCTGAACACTGAAGCTTTCTTT.

The chain links TRBV15 to TRBJ1-2; 7 bases align to TRBD1. V lost 5 bases and J lost 14; bases outside the gene matches: 14. The V gene's germline CDR1 is LNHNV and CDR2 YYDKDF (reference sequence). The CDR3 has 13 residues. Here the CDR3 DNA reads TGTGCCACCAGCGGATCACAGGGGAGGCCTCTGACCTTC. It codes for CATSGSQGRPLTF. The full variable domain, with the rest looked up from reference TRBV15 and TRBJ1-2, is DAMVIQNPRYQVTQFGKPVTLSCSQTLNHNVMYWYQQKSSQAPKLLFHYYDKDFNNEADTPDNFQSRRPNTSFCFLDIRSPGLGDTAMYLCATSGSQGRPLTFGSGTRLTVV.

Here the CDR3 reads CAWSYDLFTQYF. In nucleotides, the CDR3 is TGTGCCTGGAGTTACGACTTGTTTACGCAGTATTTT. The J gene is TRBJ2-3, the V gene TRBV30; D is unresolved. Trimming took 2 bases from V and 8 from J, leaving 11 bases between them. The CDR3 spans 12 residues. Germline V gene data show CDR1 as GTSNPN and CDR2 as SVGIG (reference sequence).

The rearrangement joins TRBV10-3 to TRBJ1-5; TRBD1 matches at 7 bases. The germline V gene has CDR1 ENHRY and CDR2 SYGVKD. CDR3 length equals 13 residues. V dropped 4 bases and J dropped 5; count of bases not matched to a gene: 2. CDR3 DNA sequence: TGTGCCATCAGTGGGGACAGAGATCAGCCCCAGCATTTT. Its translation: CAISGDRDQPQHF.